This is a list of T cell receptor beta chains from one sample in a study of OX40 agonist ivuxolimab in advanced cancers. TCRdb's copy holds only in-frame clones and misses some; the assay was immunoSEQ multiplex PCR. The sample shows fewer than 130,000 clones, more than 70% of them seen only once. The starting material was CD4+ or CD8+ T cells sorted from blood, obtained in a trial of the OX40 agonist ivuxolimab. The receptor set was obtained from an adult with an advanced solid tumor such as melanoma, head and neck, liver or kidney cancer. Each CDR3 is given with its conserved first and last residue. Each record gives: clone size, J gene, V gene, D gene, CDR3 DNA, CDR3 protein. D genes are given only for firm matches. Some rows have no size entry. The others give once, few or many, or a class for an expanded clone.

clone size: .
J gene: TRBJ2-5
V gene: TRBV4-3
D gene: .
CDR3 DNA: TGCGCCAGCAGCCAAGATAATGGCAGATGGGAGACCCAGTACTTC
CDR3 protein: CASSQDNGRWETQYF

clone size: .
J gene: TRBJ2-2
V gene: TRBV6-6
D gene: .
CDR3 DNA: TGTGCCAGCAGTTACTCCGAGACAGGAAATACCGGGGAGCTGTTTTTT
CDR3 protein: CASSYSETGNTGELFF

clone size: .
J gene: TRBJ2-1
V gene: TRBV19
D gene: .
CDR3 DNA: TGTGCCAGTAATCGTTTGAGCTCCTACAATGAGCAGTTCTTC
CDR3 protein: CASNRLSSYNEQFF

clone size: .
J gene: TRBJ2-7
V gene: TRBV6-5
D gene: .
CDR3 DNA: TGTGCCAGCAGTCTCGACAGGGAGCAGTACTTC
CDR3 protein: CASSLDREQYF

clone size: .
J gene: TRBJ1-1
V gene: TRBV7-3
D gene: TRBD1
CDR3 DNA: TGTGCCAGCAGCATACAGACAGGGGACGAAGCTTTCTTT
CDR3 protein: CASSIQTGDEAFF

clone size: .
J gene: TRBJ2-5
V gene: TRBV11-3
D gene: .
CDR3 DNA: TGTGCCAGCAGCTTAGGTCAGGGGATTGAAGAGACCCAGTACTTC
CDR3 protein: CASSLGQGIEETQYF

clone size: .
J gene: TRBJ2-5
V gene: TRBV2
D gene: .
CDR3 DNA: TGTGCCAGTCGGACTTACCAAGAGACCCAGTACTTC
CDR3 protein: CASRTYQETQYF

clone size: few
J gene: TRBJ1-5
V gene: TRBV19
D gene: .
CDR3 DNA: TGTGCCAGTAGTATAGAGGCTGGGAATCAGCCCCAGCATTTT
CDR3 protein: CASSIEAGNQPQHF

clone size: .
J gene: TRBJ1-4
V gene: TRBV19
D gene: TRBD1
CDR3 DNA: TGTGCCAGTGGACAGGGCGGCCTTTTGACTAATGAAAAACTGTTTTTT
CDR3 protein: CASGQGGLLTNEKLFF

clone size: .
J gene: TRBJ1-3
V gene: TRBV5-1
D gene: .
CDR3 DNA: TGCGCCAGCAGCCCGGACGTCTCTGGAAACACCATATATTTT
CDR3 protein: CASSPDVSGNTIYF

clone size: .
J gene: TRBJ1-5
V gene: TRBV14
D gene: .
CDR3 DNA: TGTGCCAGCAGCCAAGGCCCCGGCGGTGGGCCCCAGCATTTT
CDR3 protein: CASSQGPGGGPQHF

clone size: .
J gene: TRBJ1-6
V gene: TRBV11-2
D gene: .
CDR3 DNA: TGTGCCAGCAGCTTAGGGGGTGCCCGCTTCCTTTCACCCCTCCACTTT
CDR3 protein: CASSLGGARFLSPLHF